The 6 T cell receptor beta chains in this list originate from one sample, sequenced in a study of monozygotic twins with inflammatory bowel disease. No DNA is given; TCRdb re-called the 5' RACE reads and lists each CDR3 protein once. The specimen's table records about 450,000 distinct CDR3 sequences. The sequencing sample was made of blood. Receptors were obtained from a human donor with ulcerative colitis or Crohn's disease, or a healthy co-twin of an affected twin (not recorded which).

J is TRBJ2-3 and V is TRBV20-1; the TRBD2 assignment by TCRdb is unverifiable without DNA. The germline V gene has CDR1 DFQATT and CDR2 SNEGSKA (reference sequence). The CDR3 loop spans 14 amino acids. CDR3 region: CSARDGRATDTQYF.

The chain carries TRBV24-1 and TRBJ2-1; lacking DNA, the TRBD1 call made by TCRdb goes unchecked. Germline V CDR1 and CDR2: KGHDR, SFDVKD. This CDR3 has 17 amino acids. CDR3 protein: CATSDPSGGRTGNEQFF.

The chain uses TRBV5-8 and TRBJ1-3; TCRdb's D call of TRBD1 is untestable without DNA. CDR3 size: 16 residues. CDR1 is SGHTS, CDR2 YDEGEE, per germline. The CDR3 is CASRSPQSGSGNTIYF.

The J gene is TRBJ2-2, the V gene TRBV29-1; TCRdb returns TRBD1, unconfirmable since there is no DNA. CDR3 length equals 14 residues. The germline gives CDR1 SQVTM, CDR2 ANQGSEA. CDR3 loop: CSGWDSANTGELFF.

The chain is built from TRBV6-5 and TRBJ1-2; TCRdb's D call, TRBD1, is unchecked because there is no DNA. Germline V gene lookup returns CDR1 MNHEY and CDR2 SVGAGI. The CDR3 sequence is 14 residues long. The CDR3 is CASSYSVRGHGYTF.

The CDR3 sequence is CASSLNHLSGSRDEQFF. This chain joins TRBV7-2 and TRBJ2-1; TCRdb proposes TRBD2, but this gene call is untestable without DNA. The CDR3 extends over 17 amino acids. Germline V gene lookup returns CDR1 SGHTA and CDR2 FQGNSA.